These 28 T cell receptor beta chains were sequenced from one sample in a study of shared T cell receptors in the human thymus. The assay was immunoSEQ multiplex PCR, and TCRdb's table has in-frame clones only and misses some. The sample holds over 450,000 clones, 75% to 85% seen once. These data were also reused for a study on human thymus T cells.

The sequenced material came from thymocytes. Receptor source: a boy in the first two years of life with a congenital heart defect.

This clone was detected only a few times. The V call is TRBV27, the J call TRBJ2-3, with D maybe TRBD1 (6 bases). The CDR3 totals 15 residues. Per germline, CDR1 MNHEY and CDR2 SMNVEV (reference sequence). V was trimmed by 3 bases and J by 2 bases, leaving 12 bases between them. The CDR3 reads CASSLNRASTDTQYF. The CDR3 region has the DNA TGTGCCAGCAGTTTGAACAGGGCTTCCACAGATACGCAGTATTTT.

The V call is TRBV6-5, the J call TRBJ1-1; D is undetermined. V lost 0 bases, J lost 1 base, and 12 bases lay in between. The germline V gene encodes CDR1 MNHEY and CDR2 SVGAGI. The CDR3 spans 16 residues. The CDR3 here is CASSYSKVRWNTEAFF. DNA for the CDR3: TGTGCCAGCAGTTACTCGAAGGTGAGGTGGAACACTGAAGCTTTCTTT.

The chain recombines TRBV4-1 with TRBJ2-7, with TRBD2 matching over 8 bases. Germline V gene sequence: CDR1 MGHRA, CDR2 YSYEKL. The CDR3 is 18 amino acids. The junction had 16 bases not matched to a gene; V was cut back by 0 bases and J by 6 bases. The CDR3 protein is CASSQDAGGAGPEGEQYF. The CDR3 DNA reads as TGCGCCAGCAGCCAAGATGCGGGGGGCGCCGGGCCGGAAGGCGAGCAGTACTTC.

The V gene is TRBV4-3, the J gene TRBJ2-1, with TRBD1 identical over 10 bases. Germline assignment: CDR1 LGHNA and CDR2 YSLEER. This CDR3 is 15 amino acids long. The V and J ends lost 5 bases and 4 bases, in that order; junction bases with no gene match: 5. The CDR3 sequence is CASSSRDRGYNEQFF. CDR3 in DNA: TGCGCCAGCAGCTCCCGGGACAGGGGTTACAATGAGCAGTTCTTC.

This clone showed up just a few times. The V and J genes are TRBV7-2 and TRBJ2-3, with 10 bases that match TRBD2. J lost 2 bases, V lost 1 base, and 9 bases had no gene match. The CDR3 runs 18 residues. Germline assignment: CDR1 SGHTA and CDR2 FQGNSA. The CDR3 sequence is CASSLGSTSGALTDTQYF. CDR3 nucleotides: TGTGCCAGCAGCTTAGGGTCTACTAGCGGGGCACTCACAGATACGCAGTATTTT.

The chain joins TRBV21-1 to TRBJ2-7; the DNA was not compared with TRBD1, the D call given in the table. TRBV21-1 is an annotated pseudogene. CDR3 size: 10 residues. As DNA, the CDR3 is TGTGCCAGCAGCATCAACGAGCAGTACTTC. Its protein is CASSINEQYF.

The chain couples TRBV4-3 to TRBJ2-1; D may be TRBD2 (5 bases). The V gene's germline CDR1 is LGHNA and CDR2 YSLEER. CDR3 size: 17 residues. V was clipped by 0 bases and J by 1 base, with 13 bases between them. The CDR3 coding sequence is TGCGCCAGCAGCCAAGATTTTTGGGAGAGTTCCTACAATGAGCAGTTCTTC. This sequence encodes CASSQDFWESSYNEQFF.

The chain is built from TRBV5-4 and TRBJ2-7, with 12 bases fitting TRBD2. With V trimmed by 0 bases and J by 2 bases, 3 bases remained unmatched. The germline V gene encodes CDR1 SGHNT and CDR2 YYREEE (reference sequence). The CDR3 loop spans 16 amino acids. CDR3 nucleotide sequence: TGTGCCAGCAGCTTGGAGCCTAGCGGGAGGGCCTACGAGCAGTACTTC. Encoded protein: CASSLEPSGRAYEQYF.

For the CDR3, the DNA is TGCGCCAGCAGCCAAGAGCGCTCTAGCGGCGCGGGCACAGATACGCAGTATTTT. This gives the protein CASSQERSSGAGTDTQYF. The genes are TRBV4-3 and TRBJ2-3; 7 nucleotides match TRBD2. V lost 0 bases to trimming and J lost 1 base; unmatched junction nucleotides: 10. Germline CDR1 and CDR2: LGHNA and YSLEER. The CDR3 totals 18 residues.

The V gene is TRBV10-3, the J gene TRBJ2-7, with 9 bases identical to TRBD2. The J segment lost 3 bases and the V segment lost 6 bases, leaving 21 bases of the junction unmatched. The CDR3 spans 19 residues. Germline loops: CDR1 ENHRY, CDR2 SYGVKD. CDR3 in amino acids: CAISWVSGSSPYGIYEQYF. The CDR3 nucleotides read TGTGCCATCAGCTGGGTTAGCGGGAGCAGCCCCTATGGGATCTACGAGCAGTACTTC.

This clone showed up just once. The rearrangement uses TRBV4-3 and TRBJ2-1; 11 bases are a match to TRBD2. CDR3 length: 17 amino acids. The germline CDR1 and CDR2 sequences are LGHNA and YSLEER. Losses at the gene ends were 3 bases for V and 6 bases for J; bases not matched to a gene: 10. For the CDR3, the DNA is TGCGCCAGCAGCCAGCCGACTAGCGGGATTCGCCGCAATGAGCAGTTCTTC. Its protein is CASSQPTSGIRRNEQFF.

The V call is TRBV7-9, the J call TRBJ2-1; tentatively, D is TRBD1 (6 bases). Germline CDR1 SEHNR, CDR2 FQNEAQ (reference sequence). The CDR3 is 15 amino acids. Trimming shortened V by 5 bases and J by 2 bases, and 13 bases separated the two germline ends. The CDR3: CASSQRGNTYNEQFF. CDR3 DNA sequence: TGTGCCAGCAGCCAAAGGGGGAACACCTACAATGAGCAGTTCTTC.

The CDR3 nucleotides are TGTGCCATCAGCTCCACTAGCGGGAGGGAGGATACGCAGTATTTT. Protein sequence: CAISSTSGREDTQYF. The chain is built from TRBV10-3 and TRBJ2-3, with 13 bases that match TRBD2. The V segment lost 6 bases and the J segment 6 bases; nucleotides outside the gene matches: 6. CDR3 length equals 15 residues. Germline lookup yields CDR1 ENHRY and CDR2 SYGVKD.

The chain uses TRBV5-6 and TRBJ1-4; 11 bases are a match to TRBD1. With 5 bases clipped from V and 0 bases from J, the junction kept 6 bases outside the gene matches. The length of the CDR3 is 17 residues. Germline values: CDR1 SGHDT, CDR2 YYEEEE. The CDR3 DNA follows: TGTGCCAGCAGTGGACAGGGGGCCGGATCAACTAATGAAAAACTGTTTTTT. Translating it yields CASSGQGAGSTNEKLFF.

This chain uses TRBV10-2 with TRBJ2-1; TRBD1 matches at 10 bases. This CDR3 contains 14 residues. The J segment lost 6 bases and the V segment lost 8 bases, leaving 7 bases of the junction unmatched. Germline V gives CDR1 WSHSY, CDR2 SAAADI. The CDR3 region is CASADRGQPNEQFF. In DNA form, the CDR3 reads TGCGCCAGCGCCGACAGGGGGCAACCCAATGAGCAGTTCTTC.

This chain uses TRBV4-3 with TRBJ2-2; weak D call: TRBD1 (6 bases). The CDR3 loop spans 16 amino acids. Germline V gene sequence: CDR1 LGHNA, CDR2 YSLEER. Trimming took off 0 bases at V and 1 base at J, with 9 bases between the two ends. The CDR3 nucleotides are TGCGCCAGCAGCCAAGAGGGGACATTGAACACCGGGGAGCTGTTTTTT. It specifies CASSQEGTLNTGELFF.

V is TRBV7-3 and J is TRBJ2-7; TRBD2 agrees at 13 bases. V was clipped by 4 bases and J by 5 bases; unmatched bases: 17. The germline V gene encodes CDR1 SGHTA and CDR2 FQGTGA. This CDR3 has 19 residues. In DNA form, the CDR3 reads TGTGCCAGCAGCTCCCGCCCGATACTAGCGGGAGGGCCTGTAGACGAGCAGTACTTC. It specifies CASSSRPILAGGPVDEQYF.

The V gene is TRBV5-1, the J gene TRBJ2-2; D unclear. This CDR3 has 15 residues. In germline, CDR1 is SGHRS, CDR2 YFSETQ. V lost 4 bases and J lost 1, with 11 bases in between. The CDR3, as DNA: TGCGCCAGCAGCGCTATACCAGGGAACACCGGGGAGCTGTTTTTT. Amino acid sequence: CASSAIPGNTGELFF. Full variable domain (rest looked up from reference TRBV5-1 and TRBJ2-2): KAGVTQTPRYLIKTRGQQVTLSCSPISGHRSVSWYQQTPGQGLQFLFEYFSETQRNKGNFPGRFSGRQFSNSRSEMNVSTLELGDSALYLCASSAIPGNTGELFFGEGSRLTVL.

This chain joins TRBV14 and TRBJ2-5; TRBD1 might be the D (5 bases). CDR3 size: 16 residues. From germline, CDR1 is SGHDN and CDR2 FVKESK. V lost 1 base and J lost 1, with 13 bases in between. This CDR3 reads CASSQVGHRTQETQYF. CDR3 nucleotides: TGTGCCAGCAGCCAAGTAGGACACAGGACCCAAGAGACCCAGTACTTC.

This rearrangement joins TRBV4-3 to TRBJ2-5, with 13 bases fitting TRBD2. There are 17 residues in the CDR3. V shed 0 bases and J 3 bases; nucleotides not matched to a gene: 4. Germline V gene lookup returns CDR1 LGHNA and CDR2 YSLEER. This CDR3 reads CASSQDGLAGAEETQYF. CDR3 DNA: TGCGCCAGCAGCCAAGACGGACTAGCGGGAGCGGAAGAGACCCAGTACTTC.

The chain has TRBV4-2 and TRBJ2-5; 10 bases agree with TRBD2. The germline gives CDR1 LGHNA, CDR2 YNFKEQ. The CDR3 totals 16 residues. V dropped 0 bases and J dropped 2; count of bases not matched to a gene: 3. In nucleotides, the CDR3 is TGTGCCAGCAGCCAAGAAAGCGGGAGGGGACAAGAGACCCAGTACTTC. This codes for CASSQESGRGQETQYF.

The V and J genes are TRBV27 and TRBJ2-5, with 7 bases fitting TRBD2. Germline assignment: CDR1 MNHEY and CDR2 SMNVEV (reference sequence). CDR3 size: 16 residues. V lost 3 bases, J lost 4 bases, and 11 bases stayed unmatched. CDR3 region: CASSLGGAGDGETQYF. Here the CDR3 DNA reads TGTGCCAGCAGTTTGGGCGGCGCGGGAGATGGAGAGACCCAGTACTTC.

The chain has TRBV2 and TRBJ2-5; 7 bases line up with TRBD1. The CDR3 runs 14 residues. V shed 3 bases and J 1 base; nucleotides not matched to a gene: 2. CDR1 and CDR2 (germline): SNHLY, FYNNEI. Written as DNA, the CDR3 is TGTGCCAGCAGTGAGAGGGGGCTCCAAGAGACCCAGTACTTC. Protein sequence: CASSERGLQETQYF.

CDR3 nucleotides: TGTGCCAGCAGTCCTGGACAGCACACTGAAGCTTTCTTT. It is translated as CASSPGQHTEAFF. This chain joins TRBV25-1 and TRBJ1-1, with D perhaps TRBD1 (6 bases). CDR1 is MGHDK, CDR2 SYGVNS, per germline. CDR3 length: 13 residues. V was pared by 5 bases and J by 3 bases, with 10 bases between.

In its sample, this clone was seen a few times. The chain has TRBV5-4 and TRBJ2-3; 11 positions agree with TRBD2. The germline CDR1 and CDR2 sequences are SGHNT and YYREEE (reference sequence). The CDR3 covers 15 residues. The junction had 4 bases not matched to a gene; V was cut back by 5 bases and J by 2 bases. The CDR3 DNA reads TGTGCCAGCAGTCCTAGCGGGAGGAACACAGATACGCAGTATTTT. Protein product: CASSPSGRNTDTQYF.

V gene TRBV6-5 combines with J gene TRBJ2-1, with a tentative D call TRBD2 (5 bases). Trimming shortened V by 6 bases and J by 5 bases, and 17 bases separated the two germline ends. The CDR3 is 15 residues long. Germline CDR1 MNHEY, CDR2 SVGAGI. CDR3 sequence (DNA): TGTGCCAGCAGGCCCCTCAGCGGACCCCACAATGAGCAGTTCTTC. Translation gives CASRPLSGPHNEQFF.

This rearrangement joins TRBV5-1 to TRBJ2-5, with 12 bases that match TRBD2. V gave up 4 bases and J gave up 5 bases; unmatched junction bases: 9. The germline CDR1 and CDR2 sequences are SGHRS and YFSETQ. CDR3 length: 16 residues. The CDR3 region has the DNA TGCGCCAGCAGCCCAATGACTAGCGGGAGCAGCGAGACCCAGTACTTC. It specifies CASSPMTSGSSETQYF.

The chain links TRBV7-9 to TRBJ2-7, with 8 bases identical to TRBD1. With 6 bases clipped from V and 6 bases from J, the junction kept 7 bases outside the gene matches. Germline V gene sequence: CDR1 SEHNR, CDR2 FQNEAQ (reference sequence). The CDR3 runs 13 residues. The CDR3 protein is CASRFDRGGEQYF. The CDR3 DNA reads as TGTGCCAGCAGGTTCGACAGGGGAGGCGAGCAGTACTTC.